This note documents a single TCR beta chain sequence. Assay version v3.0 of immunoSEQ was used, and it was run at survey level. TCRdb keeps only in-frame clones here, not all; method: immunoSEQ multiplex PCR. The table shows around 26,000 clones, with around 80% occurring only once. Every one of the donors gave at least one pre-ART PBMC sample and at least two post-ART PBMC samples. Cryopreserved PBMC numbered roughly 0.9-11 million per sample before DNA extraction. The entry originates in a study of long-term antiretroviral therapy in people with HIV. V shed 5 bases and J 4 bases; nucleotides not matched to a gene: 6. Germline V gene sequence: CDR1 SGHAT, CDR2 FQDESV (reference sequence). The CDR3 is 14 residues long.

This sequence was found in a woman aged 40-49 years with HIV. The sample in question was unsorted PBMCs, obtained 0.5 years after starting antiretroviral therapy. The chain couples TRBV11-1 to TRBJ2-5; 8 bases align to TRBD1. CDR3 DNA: TGTGCCAGCAGCCATCGGACAGGGACAGAGACCCAGTACTTC. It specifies CASSHRTGTETQYF.